The subject of this entry is one T cell receptor (beta chain). Its antigen is currently unknown. They ran version v3.0 of the immunoSEQ assay at survey level. This table comes from immunoSEQ multiplex PCR, and its TCRdb copy is limited to in-frame clones, with some not included. The sample has about 11,000 clones, roughly three quarters seen once; the top ten hold over 15%. The data originate from a study of long-term antiretroviral therapy in people with HIV. Overall study: The earliest samples came from an era when ART typically awaited falling CD4 counts. Whole-study results and caveats: Transplant-donor-level diversity was not reached after ART, though diversity increased. Blood sampling spanned 2004 to 2017, possibly under older ART regimens.

In each sample, about 0.9-10 million cryopreserved PBMC were present before DNA extraction. CDR3 length: 13 amino acids. Germline CDR1 is GTSNPN and CDR2 is SVGIG (reference sequence). Sequenced here: unsorted PBMCs, sampled at the start of antiretroviral therapy, before treatment. The V call is TRBV30, the J call TRBJ1-1; D ambiguous. The receptor was derived from a young man with HIV. The CDR3 sequence: CAYEPVMNTEAFF. The CDR3 DNA follows: TGTGCTTATGAACCGGTCATGAACACTGAAGCTTTCTTT.